These 19 T cell receptor beta chains came from one sample sequenced in a study of blood T cell repertoires in COVID-19. Sequencing used immunoSEQ multiplex PCR; TCRdb keeps in-frame clones, though not all of them. The profile covers roughly 86,000 clones, with 84% appearing a single time and approximately 6.8% taken by the ten largest. The sequenced sample was peripheral blood. The receptors originated from a man aged 60-69 years with acute or convalescent COVID-19.

The V gene is TRBV27, the J gene TRBJ1-4, with D maybe TRBD1 (6 bases). Germline V gives CDR1 MNHEY, CDR2 SMNVEV (reference sequence). The CDR3 runs to 14 residues. V lost 5 bases, J lost 3 bases, and 10 bases lay in between. Written as DNA, the CDR3 is TGTGCCAGCAGTCTGACAGGACCTAATGAAAAACTGTTTTTT. Its translation is CASSLTGPNEKLFF.

The J gene is TRBJ1-2, the V gene TRBV24-1; 8 positions agree with TRBD1. Germline V gives CDR1 KGHDR, CDR2 SFDVKD. This CDR3 comprises 16 residues. Unmatched junction bases numbered 12, after V lost 5 bases and J lost 5 bases. The CDR3 DNA reads TGTGCCACCAGTGCCCTGTTGGGGACAGGCTTTTATGGCTACACCTTC. This sequence encodes CATSALLGTGFYGYTF.

The rearrangement uses TRBV18 and TRBJ1-1, with 8 nucleotides matching TRBD1. This CDR3 has 17 residues. The germline V gene encodes CDR1 KGHSH and CDR2 LQKENI. The ends lost 1 base at V and 0 bases at J; junction bases unmatched: 7. CDR3 protein: CASSPRSRGRMNTEAFF. The CDR3 DNA is TGTGCCAGCTCACCACGGAGCAGGGGGCGGATGAACACTGAAGCTTTCTTT.

The genes are TRBV30 and TRBJ2-2; tentatively, D is TRBD2 (5 bases). CDR3 length: 12 amino acids. The germline V and J ends were trimmed by 4 bases and 5 bases, with 8 bases remaining between them. CDR1 GTSNPN and CDR2 SVGIG come from the germline V gene (reference sequence). The CDR3 loop reads CAWNRGTGELFF. CDR3 coding DNA: TGTGCCTGGAACCGGGGAACCGGGGAGCTGTTTTTT. Complete variable domain (other parts from reference TRBV30 and TRBJ2-2): SQTIHQWPATLVQPVGSPLSLECTVEGTSNPNLYWYRQAAGRGLQLLFYSVGIGQISSEVPQNLSASRPQDRQFILSSKKLLLSDSGFYLCAWNRGTGELFFGEGSRLTVL.

This chain uses TRBV4-2 with TRBJ2-7; 11 nucleotides agree with TRBD2. Germline CDR1 is LGHNA and CDR2 is YNFKEQ. The CDR3 contains 17 residues. The J segment lost 3 bases and the V segment lost 0 bases, leaving 7 bases of the junction unmatched. In nucleotides, the CDR3 is TGTGCCAGCAGCCAAGATTTTGGGACTAGCGGTAGCTACGAGCAGTACTTC. Protein: CASSQDFGTSGSYEQYF.

V usage is TRBV18 and J usage is TRBJ1-6; D is unclear. Germline V gene lookup returns CDR1 KGHSH and CDR2 LQKENI. The CDR3 is 17 amino acids. The V end was cut by 2 bases, the J end by 0 bases, with 11 bases between. CDR3 loop: CASSPDSSNSYNSPLHF. DNA of the CDR3: TGTGCCAGCTCACCAGACTCGAGTAACTCCTATAATTCACCCCTCCACTTT. The full variable domain, with the rest looked up from reference TRBV18 and TRBJ1-6, is NAGVMQNPRHLVRRRGQEARLRCSPMKGHSHVYWYRQLPEEGLKFMVYLQKENIIDESGMPKERFSAEFPKEGPSILRIQQVVRGDSAAYFCASSPDSSNSYNSPLHFGNGTRLTVT.

The chain employs TRBV29-1 and TRBJ1-1; 9 nucleotides line up with TRBD1. V was clipped by 7 bases and J by 7 bases; unmatched bases: 4. CDR3 length: 11 residues. Per the germline V gene, CDR1 is SQVTM and CDR2 is ANQGSEA. The CDR3 DNA follows: TGCAGCGCCGGGACAGGGTTTGAAGCTTTCTTT. This encodes CSAGTGFEAFF.

The chain couples TRBV7-8 to TRBJ2-1, with D unresolved. V dropped 2 bases and J dropped 6 bases, with 8 bases sitting between them. The germline V gene encodes CDR1 SGHVS and CDR2 FQNEAQ. The length of the CDR3 is 13 residues. The CDR3 sequence: CASSLSIRNEQFF. CDR3 bases: TGTGCCAGCAGCTTAAGCATACGCAATGAGCAGTTCTTC.

The J gene is TRBJ1-1, the V gene TRBV5-1; D gene ambiguous. V lost 3 bases, J lost 2 bases, and 5 bases lay in between. The V gene's germline CDR1 is SGHRS and CDR2 YFSETQ. The CDR3 is 12 amino acids. CDR3 region: CASSSSNTEAFF. For the CDR3, the DNA is TGCGCCAGCAGCTCGAGCAACACTGAAGCTTTCTTT.

The chain carries TRBV7-3 and TRBJ2-1; a possible D gene is TRBD1 (6 bases). Germline V lookup: CDR1 SGHTA, CDR2 FQGTGA. Trimming shortened V by 4 bases and J by 3 bases, and 10 bases separated the two germline ends. This CDR3 spans 14 amino acids. The CDR3 reads CASSSTGNYNEQFF. CDR3 sequence (DNA): TGTGCCAGCAGCTCTACAGGGAACTACAATGAGCAGTTCTTC.

This rearrangement joins TRBV29-1 to TRBJ2-3; D is perhaps TRBD1 (6 bases). This CDR3 comprises 14 residues. Germline CDR1 reads SQVTM; CDR2 reads ANQGSEA. The V and J ends lost 3 bases and 7 bases respectively, with 17 bases between them. Written as DNA, the CDR3 is TGCAGCGTTGACCGGGACACTCTCTTCAATACGCAGTATTTT. Amino acids: CSVDRDTLFNTQYF.

V gene TRBV7-2 combines with J gene TRBJ1-6; D gene unclear. The CDR3 is made up of 15 amino acids. CDR1 and CDR2 from the germline V gene are SGHTA and FQGNSA. V gave up 2 bases and J gave up 4 bases, with 9 bases separating them. The CDR3 bases are TGTGCCAGCAGCTTAAATCCGGGGTATAATTCACCCCTCCACTTT. Residues: CASSLNPGYNSPLHF.

There are a few counts of this clone. The V and J genes are TRBV9 and TRBJ2-5; D may be TRBD1 (6 bases). This CDR3 is built from 15 residues. V was clipped by 4 bases and J by 5 bases, with 18 bases between them. Per germline, CDR1 SGDLS and CDR2 YYNGEE. The CDR3, as DNA: TGTGCCAGCAGCTTAGGGGGACATTTTAGGGAGACCCAGTACTTC. This encodes CASSLGGHFRETQYF. The full variable domain, its missing parts supplied by reference TRBV9 and TRBJ2-5, is DSGVTQTPKHLITATGQRVTLRCSPRSGDLSVYWYQQSLDQGLQFLIQYYNGEERAKGNILERFSAQQFPDLHSELNLSSLELGDSALYFCASSLGGHFRETQYFGPGTRLLVL.

The genes are TRBV29-1 and TRBJ1-1; TRBD1 agrees at 8 bases. Trimming at V came to 7 bases and at J to 1 base, leaving 11 bases not matched to a gene. The CDR3 runs to 15 residues. Germline CDR1 is SQVTM and CDR2 is ANQGSEA. CDR3 protein: CSGTGGSVANTEAFF. Written as DNA, the CDR3 is TGCAGCGGCACAGGGGGGAGCGTCGCGAACACTGAAGCTTTCTTT. The full variable domain, rest sourced from reference TRBV29-1 and TRBJ1-1, is SAVISQKPSRDICQRGTSLTIQCQVDSQVTMMFWYRQQPGQSLTLIATANQGSEATYESGFVIDKFPISRPNLTFSTLTVSNMSPEDSSIYLCSGTGGSVANTEAFFGQGTRLTVV.

Here the CDR3 reads CASSPRTDNEKLFF. CDR3 bases: TGTGCCAGCAGCCCGAGGACAGATAATGAAAAACTGTTTTTT. The gene calls are TRBV9 and TRBJ1-4, with D tentatively TRBD1 (6 bases). The V end was cut by 4 bases, the J end by 4 bases, with 11 bases between. The CDR3 has 14 amino acids. Germline assignment: CDR1 SGDLS and CDR2 YYNGEE. The full variable domain, completed using reference TRBV9 and TRBJ1-4, is DSGVTQTPKHLITATGQRVTLRCSPRSGDLSVYWYQQSLDQGLQFLIQYYNGEERAKGNILERFSAQQFPDLHSELNLSSLELGDSALYFCASSPRTDNEKLFFGSGTQLSVL.

The chain employs TRBV10-3 and TRBJ2-2, with a possible D match to TRBD1 (6 bases). Germline CDR1 is ENHRY and CDR2 is SYGVKD. This CDR3 is 15 amino acids long. With 2 bases removed from V and 0 bases from J, the gap between germline ends came to 7 bases. CDR3 nucleotide sequence: TGTGCCATCAGTGAGAGGACAGCGAACACCGGGGAGCTGTTTTTT. Its translation is CAISERTANTGELFF.

The chain uses TRBV27 and TRBJ2-6; the D is unclear. This CDR3 spans 15 amino acids. CDR1 and CDR2 from the germline V gene are MNHEY and SMNVEV (reference sequence). V dropped 0 bases and J dropped 0 bases, with 3 bases sitting between them. CDR3 DNA sequence: TGTGCCAGCAGTTTATCCCTCTCTGGGGCCAACGTCCTGACTTTC. Translated: CASSLSLSGANVLTF.

The chain couples TRBV5-1 to TRBJ2-2; D perhaps matches TRBD1 (6 bases). The CDR3 is made up of 13 amino acids. V was cut by 0 bases and J by 9 bases, with 9 bases left in between. Germline CDR1 SGHRS, CDR2 YFSETQ. The DNA for the CDR3 is TGCGCCAGCAGCTTGGGACAGGCCCGGGAGCTGTTTTTT. As protein: CASSLGQARELFF.

The chain carries TRBV10-2 and TRBJ1-5, with D perhaps TRBD1 (5 bases). This CDR3 is 14 amino acids long. From germline, CDR1 is WSHSY and CDR2 SAAADI. V shed 7 bases and J shed 7 bases, with 17 bases lying between them. The CDR3 reads CASNPAGGKQPQHF. CDR3 nucleotide sequence: TGCGCCAGCAACCCGGCGGGGGGTAAACAGCCCCAGCATTTT.